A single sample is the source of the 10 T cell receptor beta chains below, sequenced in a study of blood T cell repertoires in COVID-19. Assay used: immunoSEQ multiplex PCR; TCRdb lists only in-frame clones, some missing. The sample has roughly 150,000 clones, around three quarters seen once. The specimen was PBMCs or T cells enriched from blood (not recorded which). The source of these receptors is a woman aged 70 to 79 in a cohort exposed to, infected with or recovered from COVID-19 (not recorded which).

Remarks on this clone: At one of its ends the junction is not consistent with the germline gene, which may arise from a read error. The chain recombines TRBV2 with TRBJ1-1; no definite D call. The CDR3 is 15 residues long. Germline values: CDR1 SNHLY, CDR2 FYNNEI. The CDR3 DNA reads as TGTGCCAGCAGTGAAAGGACCGGGGTTTCCATCCATGCCGAATTT. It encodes CASSERTGVSIHAEF.

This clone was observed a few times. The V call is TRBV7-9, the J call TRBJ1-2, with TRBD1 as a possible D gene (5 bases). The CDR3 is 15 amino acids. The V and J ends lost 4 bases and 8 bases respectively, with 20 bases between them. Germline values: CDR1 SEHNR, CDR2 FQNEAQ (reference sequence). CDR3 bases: TGTGCCAGCAGCTCATACCAGGGTACGCTAAGCGGCTACACCTTC. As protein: CASSSYQGTLSGYTF. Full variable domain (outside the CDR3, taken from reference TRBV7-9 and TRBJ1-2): DTGVSQNPRHKITKRGQNVTFRCDPISEHNRLYWYRQTLGQGPEFLTYFQNEAQLEKSRLLSDRFSAERPKGSFSTLEIQRTEQGDSAMYLCASSSYQGTLSGYTFGSGTRLTVV.

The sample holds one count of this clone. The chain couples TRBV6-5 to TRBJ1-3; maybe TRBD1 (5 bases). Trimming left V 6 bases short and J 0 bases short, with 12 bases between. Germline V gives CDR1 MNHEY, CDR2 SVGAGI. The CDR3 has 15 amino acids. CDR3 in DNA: TGTGCCAGCAGACCTAACAGGTTCTCTGGAAACACCATATATTTT. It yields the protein CASRPNRFSGNTIYF.

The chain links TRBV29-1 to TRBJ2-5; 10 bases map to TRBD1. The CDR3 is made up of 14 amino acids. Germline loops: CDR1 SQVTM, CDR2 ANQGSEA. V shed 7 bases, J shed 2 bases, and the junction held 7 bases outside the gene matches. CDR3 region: CSGLWTGGQETQYF. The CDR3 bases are TGCAGCGGTCTATGGACAGGGGGTCAAGAGACCCAGTACTTC.

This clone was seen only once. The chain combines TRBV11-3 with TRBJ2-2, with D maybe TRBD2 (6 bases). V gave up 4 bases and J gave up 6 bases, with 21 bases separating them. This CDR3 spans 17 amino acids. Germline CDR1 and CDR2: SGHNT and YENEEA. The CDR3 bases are TGTGCCAGCAGCTCTCTCTCTAGCGAAATCCTTCCCGGGGAGCTGTTTTTT. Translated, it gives CASSSLSSEILPGELFF.

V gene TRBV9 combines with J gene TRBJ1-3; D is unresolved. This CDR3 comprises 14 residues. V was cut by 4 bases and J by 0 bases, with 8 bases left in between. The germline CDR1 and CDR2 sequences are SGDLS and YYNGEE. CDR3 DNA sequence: TGTGCCAGCAGCCCACAGAACTCTGGAAACACCATATATTTT. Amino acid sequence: CASSPQNSGNTIYF.

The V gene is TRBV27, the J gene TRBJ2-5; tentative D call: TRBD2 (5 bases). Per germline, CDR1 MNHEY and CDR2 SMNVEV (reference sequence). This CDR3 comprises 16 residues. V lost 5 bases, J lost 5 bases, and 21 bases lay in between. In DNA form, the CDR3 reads TGTGCCAGCAGTAGTTCGGGATTCATCCGGGGTGAGACCCAGTACTTC. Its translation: CASSSSGFIRGETQYF.

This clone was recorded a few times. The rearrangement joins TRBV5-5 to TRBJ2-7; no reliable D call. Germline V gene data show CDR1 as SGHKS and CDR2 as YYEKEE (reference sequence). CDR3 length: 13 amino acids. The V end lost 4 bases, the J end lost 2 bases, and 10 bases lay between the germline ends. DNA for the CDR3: TGTGCCAGCAGCCTATCTGTGGCCTACGAGCAGTACTTC. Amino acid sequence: CASSLSVAYEQYF.

CDR3 sequence (DNA): TGTGCCAGTAGTATAGATCCGACACGACGCTATGGCTACACCTTC. Its translation is CASSIDPTRRYGYTF. The rearrangement uses TRBV19 and TRBJ1-2; D call uncertain. With 0 bases removed from V and 4 bases from J, the gap between germline ends came to 12 bases. Germline V gives CDR1 LNHDA, CDR2 SQIVND (reference sequence). The CDR3 spans 15 residues.

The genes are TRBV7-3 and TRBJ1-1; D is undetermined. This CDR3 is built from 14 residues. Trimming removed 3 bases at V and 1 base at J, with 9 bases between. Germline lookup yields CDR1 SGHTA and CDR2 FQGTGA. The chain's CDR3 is CASSLGRSNTEAFF. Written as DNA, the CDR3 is TGTGCCAGCAGCTTGGGCAGGTCGAACACTGAAGCTTTCTTT.